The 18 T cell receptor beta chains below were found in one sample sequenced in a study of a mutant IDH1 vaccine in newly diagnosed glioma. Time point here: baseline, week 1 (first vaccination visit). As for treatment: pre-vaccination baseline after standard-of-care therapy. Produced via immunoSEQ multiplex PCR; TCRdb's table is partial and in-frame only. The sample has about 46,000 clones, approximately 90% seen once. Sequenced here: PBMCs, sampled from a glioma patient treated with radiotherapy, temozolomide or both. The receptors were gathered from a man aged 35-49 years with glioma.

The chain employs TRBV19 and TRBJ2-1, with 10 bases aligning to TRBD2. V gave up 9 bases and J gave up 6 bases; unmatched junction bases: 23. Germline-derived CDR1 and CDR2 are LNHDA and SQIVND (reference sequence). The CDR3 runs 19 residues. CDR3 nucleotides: TGTGCCAGCACACTTCGGGCAGCCGGGGTAACTAGCGGGGTCAATGAGCAGTTCTTC. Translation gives CASTLRAAGVTSGVNEQFF.

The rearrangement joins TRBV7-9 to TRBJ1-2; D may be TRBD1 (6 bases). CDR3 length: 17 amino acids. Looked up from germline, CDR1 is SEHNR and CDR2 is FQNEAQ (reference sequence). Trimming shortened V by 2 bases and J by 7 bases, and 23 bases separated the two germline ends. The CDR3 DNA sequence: TGTGCCAGCAGCTTACCCCAACAGGGATATACTATGGGTGGCTACACCTTC. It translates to CASSLPQQGYTMGGYTF. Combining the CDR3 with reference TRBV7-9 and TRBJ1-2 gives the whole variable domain DTGVSQNPRHKITKRGQNVTFRCDPISEHNRLYWYRQTLGQGPEFLTYFQNEAQLEKSRLLSDRFSAERPKGSFSTLEIQRTEQGDSAMYLCASSLPQQGYTMGGYTFGSGTRLTVV.

For the CDR3, the DNA is TGTGCCATCAGTAAAACCACCGACGGAGGCGATGAAGCTTTCTTT. As protein: CAISKTTDGGDEAFF. The chain links TRBV10-3 to TRBJ1-1; D ambiguous. Trimming removed 5 bases from V and 7 bases from J, with 20 bases in between. The CDR3 extends over 15 amino acids. Looked up from germline, CDR1 is ENHRY and CDR2 is SYGVKD.

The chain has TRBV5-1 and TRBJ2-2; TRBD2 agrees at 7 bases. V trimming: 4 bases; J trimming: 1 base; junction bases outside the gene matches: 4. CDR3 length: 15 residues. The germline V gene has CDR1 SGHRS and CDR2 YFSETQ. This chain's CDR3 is CASSNLAENTGELFF. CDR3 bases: TGCGCCAGCAGCAACCTAGCGGAGAACACCGGGGAGCTGTTTTTT.

The CDR3 nucleotides read TGTGCCAGCAGCTTAGTGGGCCTAGCGGCCTACGAGCAGTACTTC. This encodes CASSLVGLAAYEQYF. The chain employs TRBV7-2 and TRBJ2-7; TRBD2 agrees at 7 bases. The V segment lost 1 base and the J segment 2 bases; nucleotides outside the gene matches: 5. Germline CDR1 reads SGHTA; CDR2 reads FQGNSA. This CDR3 has 15 residues.

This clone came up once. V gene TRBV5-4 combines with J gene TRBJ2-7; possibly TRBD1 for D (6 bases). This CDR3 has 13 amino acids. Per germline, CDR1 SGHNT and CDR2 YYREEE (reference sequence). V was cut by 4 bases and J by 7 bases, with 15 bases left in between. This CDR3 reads CASSPWTDEEQYF. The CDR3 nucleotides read TGTGCCAGCAGCCCGTGGACAGATGAAGAGCAGTACTTC.

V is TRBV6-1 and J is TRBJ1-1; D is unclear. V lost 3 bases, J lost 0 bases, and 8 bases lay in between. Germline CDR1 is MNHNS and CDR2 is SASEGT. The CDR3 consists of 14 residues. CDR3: CASSDWGMNTEAFF. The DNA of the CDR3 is TGTGCCAGCAGTGATTGGGGTATGAACACTGAAGCTTTCTTT.

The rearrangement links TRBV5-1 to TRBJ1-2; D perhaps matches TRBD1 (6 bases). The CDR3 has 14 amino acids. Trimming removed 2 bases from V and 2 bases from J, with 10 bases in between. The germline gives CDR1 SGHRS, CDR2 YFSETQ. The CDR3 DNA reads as TGCGCCAGCAGCTTAAACAGGGCCAACTATGGCTACACCTTC. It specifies CASSLNRANYGYTF.

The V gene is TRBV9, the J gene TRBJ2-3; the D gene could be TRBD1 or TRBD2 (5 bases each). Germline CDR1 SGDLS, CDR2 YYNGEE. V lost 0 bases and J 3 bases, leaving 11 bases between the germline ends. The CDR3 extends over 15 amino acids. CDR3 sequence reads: CASSVALGETDTQYF. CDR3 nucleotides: TGTGCCAGCAGCGTAGCTCTGGGGGAGACAGATACGCAGTATTTT.

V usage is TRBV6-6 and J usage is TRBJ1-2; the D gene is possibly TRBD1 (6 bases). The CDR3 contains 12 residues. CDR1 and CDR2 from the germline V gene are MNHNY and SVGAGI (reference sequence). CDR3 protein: CAVGGGFYGYTF. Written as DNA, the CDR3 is TGTGCAGTAGGGGGTGGATTCTATGGCTACACCTTC.

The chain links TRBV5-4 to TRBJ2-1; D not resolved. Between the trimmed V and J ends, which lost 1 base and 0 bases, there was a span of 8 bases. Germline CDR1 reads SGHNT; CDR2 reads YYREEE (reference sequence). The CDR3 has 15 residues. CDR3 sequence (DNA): TGTGCCAGCAGCTTGAGGCAGATCTCCTACAATGAGCAGTTCTTC. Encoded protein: CASSLRQISYNEQFF.

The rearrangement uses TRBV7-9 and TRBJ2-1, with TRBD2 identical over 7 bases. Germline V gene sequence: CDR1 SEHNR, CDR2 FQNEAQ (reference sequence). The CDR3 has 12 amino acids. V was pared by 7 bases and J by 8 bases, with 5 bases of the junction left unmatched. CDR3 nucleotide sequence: TGTGCCAGCACCCCGGGGGGTGATGAGCAGTTCTTC. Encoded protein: CASTPGGDEQFF.

CDR3 bases: TGCGCCAGCAGCTTGGGGCAGGGGATCTATGAGCAGTTCTTC. This encodes CASSLGQGIYEQFF. This rearrangement joins TRBV5-1 to TRBJ2-1; a possible D gene is TRBD1 (6 bases). From germline, CDR1 is SGHRS and CDR2 YFSETQ. V was shortened by 0 bases and J by 8 bases, with 12 bases between the two germline ends. CDR3 size: 14 residues.

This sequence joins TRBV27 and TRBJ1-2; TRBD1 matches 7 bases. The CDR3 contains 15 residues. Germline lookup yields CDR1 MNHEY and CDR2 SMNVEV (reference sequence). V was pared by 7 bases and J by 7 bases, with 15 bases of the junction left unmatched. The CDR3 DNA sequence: TGTGCCAGCACCACCGGACAGGCGAATTCTCGTGGCTACACCTTC. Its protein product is CASTTGQANSRGYTF.

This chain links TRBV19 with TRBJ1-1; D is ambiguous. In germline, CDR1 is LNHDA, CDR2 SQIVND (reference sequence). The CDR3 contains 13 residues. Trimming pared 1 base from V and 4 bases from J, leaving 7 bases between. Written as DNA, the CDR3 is TGTGCCAGTAGTATAGGTGGCTTCACTGAAGCTTTCTTT. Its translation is CASSIGGFTEAFF.

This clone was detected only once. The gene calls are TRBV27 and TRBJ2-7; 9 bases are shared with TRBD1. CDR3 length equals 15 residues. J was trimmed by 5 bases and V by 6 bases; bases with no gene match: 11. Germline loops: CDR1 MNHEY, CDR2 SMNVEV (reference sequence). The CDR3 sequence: CASSQGQGNRHEQYF. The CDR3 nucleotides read TGTGCCAGCAGCCAGGGACAGGGTAACCGCCACGAGCAGTACTTC.

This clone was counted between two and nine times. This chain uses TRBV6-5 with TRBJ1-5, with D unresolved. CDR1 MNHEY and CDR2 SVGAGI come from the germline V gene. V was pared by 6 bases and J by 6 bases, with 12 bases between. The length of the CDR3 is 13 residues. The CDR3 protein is CASSYRSSQPQHF. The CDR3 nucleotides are TGTGCCAGCAGCTATAGATCGAGTCAGCCCCAGCATTTT.

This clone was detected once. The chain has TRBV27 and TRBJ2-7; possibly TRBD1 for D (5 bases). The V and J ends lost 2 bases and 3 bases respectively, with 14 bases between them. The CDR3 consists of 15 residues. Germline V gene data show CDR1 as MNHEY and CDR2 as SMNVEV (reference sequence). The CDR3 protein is CASSLGRAARYEQYF. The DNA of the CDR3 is TGTGCCAGCAGTTTAGGCAGGGCGGCTCGCTACGAGCAGTACTTC.